This T cell receptor (beta chain) stems from a study of human T cells and chemical hapten exposure. About the research overall: Patients got weekly scalp diphenylcyclopropenone doses over the approximately 25-week study. Slight differences in pooled library volume were the main source of varying TCR yields across samples. Notes on the study in general: Versus controls, expanded TCRs had significantly more large CDR3 similarity clusters.

The CDR3 runs to 16 residues. The V and J ends lost 5 bases and 1 base respectively, with 12 bases between them. Per germline, CDR1 SGHTA and CDR2 FQGTGA. TCRdb re-called the RACE reads with MiXCR, one entry per CDR3 protein. The sample has about 92,000 distinct CDR3 sequences; roughly a tenth are singletons. This clonotype was recorded many times. The antigen is undetermined. Time point specified: pre-sensitization, week 0. The treatment denotes: therapeutic diphenylcyclopropenone sensitization with weekly scalp DPC. The sequence came from a middle-aged woman with alopecia areata. Some clones in this sample may be carry-over from other donors' samples. The chain has TRBV7-3 and TRBJ2-6; TRBD1 is a possible D gene (6 bases). The source was whole blood, collected in connection with sensitization to the hapten diphenylcyclopropenone (DPC). The CDR3 loop is CASSKQTGSGANVLTF. The CDR3, as DNA: TGTGCCAGCAGCAAACAGACAGGATCTGGGGCCAACGTCCTGACTTTC.